What follows are 29 T cell receptor beta chains derived from one specimen sequenced in a study of cytomegalovirus exposure and HLA in healthy donors. Researchers ran the PCR with 60 Vbeta and 13 Jbeta primers. Assay: immunoSEQ multiplex PCR; the TCRdb copy retains only in-frame clones and omits some. This repertoire shows about 120,000 clones, roughly 70% found once; its top ten account for roughly 3%. The material sequenced was PBMCs. These receptors were obtained from a middle-aged woman in good health and CMV-seropositive.

This chain connects TRBV27 to TRBJ1-2; 7 bases align to TRBD1. Per germline, CDR1 MNHEY and CDR2 SMNVEV (reference sequence). V dropped 5 bases and J dropped 5; count of bases not matched to a gene: 5. The CDR3 contains 13 residues. CDR3 nucleotides: TGTGCCAGCAGTAACGGACAGGTATATGGCTACACCTTC. This encodes CASSNGQVYGYTF.

The rearrangement links TRBV6-5 to TRBJ2-5, with TRBD1 matching over 8 bases. The V gene end was trimmed by 6 bases and the J gene end by 5 bases; junction bases not matched to a gene: 8. Germline V CDR1 and CDR2: MNHEY, SVGAGI. The CDR3 is 14 residues long. The CDR3 region has the DNA TGTGCCAGCAGGTCAGGGGGCCGAGGGGAGACCCAGTACTTC. This sequence encodes CASRSGGRGETQYF.

This clone showed up just once. This chain connects TRBV29-1 to TRBJ2-5; D is perhaps TRBD1 (6 bases). The CDR3 sequence is 14 residues long. Trimming pared 7 bases from V and 5 bases from J, leaving 20 bases between. CDR1 and CDR2 from the germline V gene are SQVTM and ANQGSEA. The DNA for the CDR3 is TGCAGCGGTTGTCCCCCAGGGGTAGGGGAGACCCAGTACTTC. It specifies CSGCPPGVGETQYF.

The CDR3 region is CASSLGGGFEKLFF. The CDR3 DNA is TGTGCCAGCAGCTTAGGAGGCGGTTTTGAAAAACTGTTTTTT. The chain is built from TRBV7-7 and TRBJ1-4; the D is unclear. The length of the CDR3 is 14 residues. The V end was cut by 1 base, the J end by 7 bases, with 10 bases between. CDR1 is SSHAT and CDR2 is FNYEAQ in the germline V gene (reference sequence).

V and J are TRBV6-6 and TRBJ2-5, with 9 bases matching TRBD2. With V trimmed by 2 bases and J by 5 bases, 6 bases remained unmatched. This CDR3 is built from 15 residues. Germline V gene sequence: CDR1 MNHNY, CDR2 SVGAGI (reference sequence). CDR3 DNA: TGTGCCAGCAGTTACCGGCGGGGGGGCTTCGAGACCCAGTACTTC. Translating it yields CASSYRRGGFETQYF.

The gene calls are TRBV29-1 and TRBJ2-7; the match to TRBD1 covers 8 bases. Unmatched junction bases numbered 4, after V lost 0 bases and J lost 0 bases. Germline V lookup: CDR1 SQVTM, CDR2 ANQGSEA. The CDR3 contains 15 residues. CDR3 coding DNA: TGCAGCGTTGAAGAAAGGCAGGGGGCCTCCTACGAGCAGTACTTC. This translates into CSVEERQGASYEQYF.

The V call is TRBV28, the J call TRBJ2-3, with unresolved D. The CDR3 runs 15 residues. Germline assignment: CDR1 MDHEN and CDR2 SYDVKM. V gave up 0 bases and J gave up 2 bases, with 9 bases separating them. The CDR3 DNA is TGTGCCAGCAGTTTATGGCCCACATCCACAGATACGCAGTATTTT. This codes for CASSLWPTSTDTQYF. The full variable domain, rest sourced from reference TRBV28 and TRBJ2-3, is DVKVTQSSRYLVKRTGEKVFLECVQDMDHENMFWYRQDPGLGLRLIYFSYDVKMKEKGDIPEGYSVSREKKERFSLILESASTNQTSMYLCASSLWPTSTDTQYFGPGTRLTVL.

V and J are TRBV7-9 and TRBJ1-1, with 8 positions matching TRBD1. From germline, CDR1 is SEHNR and CDR2 FQNEAQ (reference sequence). This CDR3 is 14 amino acids long. Germline trimming cut 5 bases from V and 5 bases from J; bases unmatched to any gene: 7. In DNA, the CDR3 is TGTGCCAGCAGCATGCAGACAGGGGTGACTGAAGCTTTCTTT. This encodes CASSMQTGVTEAFF. The variable domain in full, completed from reference TRBV7-9 and TRBJ1-1, reads DTGVSQNPRHKITKRGQNVTFRCDPISEHNRLYWYRQTLGQGPEFLTYFQNEAQLEKSRLLSDRFSAERPKGSFSTLEIQRTEQGDSAMYLCASSMQTGVTEAFFGQGTRLTVV.

The chain couples TRBV14 to TRBJ2-1; tentatively, D is TRBD2 (6 bases). Trimming left V 9 bases short and J 5 bases short, with 14 bases between. Germline lookup yields CDR1 SGHDN and CDR2 FVKESK. There are 13 residues in the CDR3. CDR3: CASTTRLDNEQFF. In nucleotides, the CDR3 is TGTGCCAGTACGACGAGACTAGACAATGAGCAGTTCTTC.

The chain joins TRBV5-4 to TRBJ2-7; TRBD2 matches 8 bases. V lost 6 bases and J lost 2; bases outside the gene matches: 13. The CDR3 is 16 residues long. Germline CDR1 reads SGHNT; CDR2 reads YYREEE (reference sequence). The CDR3 DNA sequence: TGTGCCAGCAATTACCAAAGCGGGGGAGCCCCCTACGAGCAGTACTTC. Translating it yields CASNYQSGGAPYEQYF.

The V call is TRBV5-4, the J call TRBJ2-7, with 8 bases matching TRBD2. V shed 6 bases, J shed 5 bases, and the junction held 13 bases outside the gene matches. The CDR3 has 15 residues. Germline CDR1 reads SGHNT; CDR2 reads YYREEE (reference sequence). The CDR3 DNA is TGTGCCAGCACCCTAGGTATTAGCGGGGAAAACGAGCAGTACTTC. It specifies CASTLGISGENEQYF. Combining the CDR3 with reference TRBV5-4 and TRBJ2-7 gives the whole variable domain ETGVTQSPTHLIKTRGQQVTLRCSSQSGHNTVSWYQQALGQGPQFIFQYYREEENGRGNFPPRFSGLQFPNYSSELNVNALELDDSALYLCASTLGISGENEQYFGPGTRLTVT.

This sequence joins TRBV30 and TRBJ1-2; a possible D gene is TRBD1 (5 bases). The CDR3 spans 13 residues. Germline values: CDR1 GTSNPN, CDR2 SVGIG (reference sequence). The DNA for the CDR3 is TGTGCTGGCTCGTTCGACAGTAACTATGGCTACACCTTC. Translated: CAGSFDSNYGYTF.

CDR3 loop: CASSQVGASGNIDTQYF. CDR3 sequence (DNA): TGTGCCAGCAGCCAAGTTGGAGCTAGCGGGAATATAGATACGCAGTATTTT. The chain combines TRBV4-2 with TRBJ2-3; 9 positions match TRBD2. CDR1 and CDR2 (germline): LGHNA, YNFKEQ. This CDR3 contains 17 residues. J lost 5 bases, V lost 1 base, and 10 bases had no gene match.

The chain couples TRBV2 to TRBJ2-1, with 7 bases matching TRBD1. CDR1 is SNHLY, CDR2 FYNNEI, per germline. Trimming removed 5 bases from V and 6 bases from J; junction bases left unmatched: 4. The CDR3 spans 13 residues. CDR3 region: CASSSDRVNEQFF. As DNA, the CDR3 is TGTGCCAGCAGTTCCGACAGGGTCAATGAGCAGTTCTTC. The variable domain in full, with the rest retrieved from reference TRBV2 and TRBJ2-1, is EPEVTQTPSHQVTQMGQEVILRCVPISNHLYFYWYRQILGQKVEFLVSFYNNEISEKSEIFDDQFSVERPDGSNFTLKIRSTKLEDSAMYFCASSSDRVNEQFFGPGTRLTVL.

CDR3 nucleotides: TGTGCCAGCAGCTTCAGGGGGTACACTGAAGCTTTCTTT. This sequence encodes CASSFRGYTEAFF. The chain recombines TRBV7-2 with TRBJ1-1, with 7 bases identical to TRBD1. Germline V gene data show CDR1 as SGHTA and CDR2 as FQGNSA. The CDR3 consists of 13 residues. V lost 3 bases, J lost 3 bases, and 1 base stayed unmatched.

The chain recombines TRBV29-1 with TRBJ1-1; D gene uncertain. This CDR3 spans 15 amino acids. CDR1 SQVTM and CDR2 ANQGSEA come from the germline V gene. The V gene lost 1 base and the J gene lost 3 bases, with 15 bases spanning the gap. The CDR3 here is CSVEGLLQLDTEAFF. In DNA, the CDR3 is TGCAGCGTTGAAGGGCTCCTACAGTTGGACACTGAAGCTTTCTTT.

This clone was seen many times. J is TRBJ2-1 and V is TRBV11-2; D remains unclear. The CDR3 has 15 amino acids. V was pared by 0 bases and J by 3 bases, with 9 bases between. From germline, CDR1 is SGHAT and CDR2 FQNNGV. CDR3: CASSLERPLYNEQFF. The CDR3 bases are TGTGCCAGCAGCTTAGAGAGGCCCCTCTACAATGAGCAGTTCTTC.

V is TRBV5-1 and J is TRBJ2-7; 7 bases align to TRBD2. The V and J ends lost 3 bases and 2 bases, in that order; junction bases with no gene match: 5. The CDR3 length is 14 residues. Looked up from germline, CDR1 is SGHRS and CDR2 is YFSETQ. CDR3 in amino acids: CASSSGGSTYEQYF. In nucleotides, the CDR3 is TGCGCCAGCAGCTCTGGCGGGAGTACCTACGAGCAGTACTTC.

In this sample, this clone turned up once. The V and J genes are TRBV28 and TRBJ2-7; D may be TRBD2 (6 bases). The CDR3 spans 14 residues. The V end was cut by 6 bases, the J end by 6 bases, with 18 bases between. Germline V gives CDR1 MDHEN, CDR2 SYDVKM. The CDR3 sequence: CASSPFREAGEQYF. CDR3 DNA: TGTGCCAGCAGCCCCTTTAGGGAGGCGGGCGAGCAGTACTTC.

This clone occurred once. The chain uses TRBV9 and TRBJ1-1; TRBD1 might be the D (6 bases). V dropped 4 bases and J dropped 5 bases, with 18 bases sitting between them. Germline assignment: CDR1 SGDLS and CDR2 YYNGEE. This CDR3 comprises 15 residues. Here the CDR3 reads CASSPSGGPRTEAFF. The CDR3 DNA is TGTGCCAGCAGCCCTTCCGGGGGGCCGAGGACTGAAGCTTTCTTT.

V gene TRBV7-2 combines with J gene TRBJ1-4; 8 nucleotides agree with TRBD1. From germline, CDR1 is SGHTA and CDR2 FQGNSA. V shed 6 bases, J shed 8 bases, and the junction held 11 bases outside the gene matches. The CDR3 is 15 residues long. The CDR3, as DNA: TGTGCCAGCAGACAATCAGGGGGCCAGCGGGAAAAACTGTTTTTT. It translates to CASRQSGGQREKLFF.

The sample holds a few counts of this clone. The V call is TRBV5-1, the J call TRBJ2-7; D perhaps matches TRBD2 (6 bases). CDR3 length: 14 residues. Trimming removed 4 bases at V and 4 bases at J, with 15 bases between. CDR1 is SGHRS, CDR2 YFSETQ, per germline. The CDR3 reads CASSAGSLAYEQYF. The CDR3, as DNA: TGCGCCAGCAGCGCCGGGAGCTTGGCTTACGAGCAGTACTTC.

This clone has just a few counts. The V gene is TRBV4-2, the J gene TRBJ1-1, with D tentatively TRBD1 (5 bases). The CDR3 is 15 residues long. V lost 0 bases to trimming and J lost 1 base, with 9 bases between them. Germline loops: CDR1 LGHNA, CDR2 YNFKEQ. The CDR3 here is CASSQESRGNTEAFF. The CDR3 DNA reads TGTGCCAGCAGCCAAGAAAGTAGGGGGAACACTGAAGCTTTCTTT.

The chain uses TRBV6-5 and TRBJ1-2; 11 nucleotides agree with TRBD1. The J segment lost 8 bases and the V segment lost 5 bases, leaving 10 bases of the junction unmatched. The germline CDR1 and CDR2 sequences are MNHEY and SVGAGI. CDR3 size: 15 residues. In DNA form, the CDR3 reads TGTGCCAGCAGTCGGACAGGGGGCTCCGGCGGGGGCTACACCTTC. Translation gives CASSRTGGSGGGYTF.

The genes are TRBV6-5 and TRBJ1-5; D might be TRBD1 (6 bases). The CDR3 runs to 15 residues. CDR1 and CDR2 from the germline V gene are MNHEY and SVGAGI. The V gene lost 7 bases and the J gene lost 4 bases, with 17 bases spanning the gap. The CDR3 nucleotides are TGTGCCAGCAACCCGGGGACAAACTTTAATCAGCCCCAGCATTTT. Its protein product is CASNPGTNFNQPQHF.

This clone was counted a single time. This rearrangement joins TRBV19 to TRBJ1-5; no firm D call. V gave up 5 bases and J gave up 4 bases, with 9 bases separating them. In germline, CDR1 is LNHDA, CDR2 SQIVND (reference sequence). This CDR3 spans 13 amino acids. The CDR3 region has the DNA TGTGCCAGTAGTTTCAGGCGAAATCAGCCCCAGCATTTT. It encodes CASSFRRNQPQHF.

The V and J genes are TRBV4-3 and TRBJ1-1; possible D gene TRBD1, 6 bases. The length of the CDR3 is 17 residues. Germline V gene lookup returns CDR1 LGHNA and CDR2 YSLEER. Trimming removed 0 bases at V and 2 bases at J, with 16 bases between. This CDR3 reads CASSQDRRGDINTEAFF. CDR3 DNA: TGCGCCAGCAGCCAAGATCGGAGAGGGGACATCAACACTGAAGCTTTCTTT.

In DNA, the CDR3 is TGCGCCAGCAGCCCTCGGGACTCGGGGACCGGGGAGCTGTTTTTT. It is translated as CASSPRDSGTGELFF. This chain uses TRBV5-1 with TRBJ2-2, with D tentatively TRBD2 (6 bases). V was shortened by 4 bases and J by 5 bases, with 15 bases between the two germline ends. The germline V gene encodes CDR1 SGHRS and CDR2 YFSETQ. The CDR3 is 15 residues long.

The chain uses TRBV28 and TRBJ2-1; the match to TRBD1 covers 9 bases. This CDR3 comprises 13 residues. Losses at the gene ends were 4 bases for V and 8 bases for J; bases not matched to a gene: 3. The germline V gene encodes CDR1 MDHEN and CDR2 SYDVKM. CDR3 amino acids: CASSSGQGDEQFF. The CDR3 coding sequence is TGTGCCAGCAGTTCGGGACAGGGCGATGAGCAGTTCTTC.